This TCR beta chain was documented in a study of T cells in Graves' hyperthyroidism and ophthalmopathy. Study summary: Specimen type is peripheral blood, collected at initial diagnosis prior to any treatment.

Germline V gene lookup returns CDR1 SGHVT and CDR2 SQSDAQ. The CDR3 consists of 15 residues. Trimming stripped 1 base from V and 3 bases from J, with 13 bases between. The TCR beta CDR3 regions underwent amplification using RNA transcripts as the source. With the HTBI primer set, the TCR CDR3 went through a first round of RT-PCR. Each CDR3 protein gets one entry after TCRdb re-called the multiplex PCR reads with MiXCR. The sample consists of some 400,000 distinct CDR3 sequences, 13% of them appearing once. The table lists this clonotype with many counts. The sample consisted of blood. This receptor was obtained from a man aged 25-40 years with Graves' hyperthyroidism that later progressed to Graves' ophthalmopathy. The chain links TRBV7-4 to TRBJ2-7; no clear D gene. The CDR3 loop is CASSLGRDLHYEQYF. Here the CDR3 DNA reads TGTGCCAGCAGCTTAGGAAGGGATCTCCACTACGAGCAGTACTTC.